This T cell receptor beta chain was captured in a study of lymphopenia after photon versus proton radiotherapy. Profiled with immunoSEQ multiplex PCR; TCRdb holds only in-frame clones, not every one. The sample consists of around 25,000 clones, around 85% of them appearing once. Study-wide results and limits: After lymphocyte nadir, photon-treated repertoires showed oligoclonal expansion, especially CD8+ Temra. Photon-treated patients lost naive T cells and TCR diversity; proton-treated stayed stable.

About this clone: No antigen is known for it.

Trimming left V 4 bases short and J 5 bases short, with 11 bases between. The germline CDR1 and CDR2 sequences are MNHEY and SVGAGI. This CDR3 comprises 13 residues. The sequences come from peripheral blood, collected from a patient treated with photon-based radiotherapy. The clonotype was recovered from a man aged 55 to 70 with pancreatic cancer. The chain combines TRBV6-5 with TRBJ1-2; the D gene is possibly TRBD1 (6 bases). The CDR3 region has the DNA TGTGCCAGCAGTTTCCAGGGGAAATATGGCTACACCTTC. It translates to CASSFQGKYGYTF.